These 3 T cell receptor beta chains came from one sample sequenced in a study of T-cell reconstitution after alpha-beta-depleted transplantation in children. Unique molecular identifiers featured in how the TCRbeta library was prepared. TCRdb redid the calling of the PCR reads with MiXCR, one entry per CDR3 protein. In the table there are around 500,000 distinct CDR3 sequences, around 13% of which are singletons. This sample comprised PBMCs from the stem cell graft donor, obtained from the stem cell graft. These receptors all come from a human donor who donated a stem cell graft to a child with combined immunodeficiency.

The sample holds many counts of this clonotype. The rearrangement links TRBV29-1 to TRBJ1-1; D may be TRBD1 (6 bases). Germline V gives CDR1 SQVTM, CDR2 ANQGSEA. Trimming removed 5 bases at V and 0 bases at J, with 13 bases between. CDR3 size: 14 residues. CDR3 bases: TGCAGCGTTTCCCGGACAGTTCTGAACACTGAAGCTTTCTTT. Residues: CSVSRTVLNTEAFF.

This clonotype was counted a few times. The chain joins TRBV7-3 to TRBJ2-5; 13 bases are shared with TRBD2. Trimming at V came to 5 bases and at J to 4 bases, leaving 7 bases not matched to a gene. This CDR3 is 16 amino acids long. Germline CDR1 and CDR2: SGHTA and FQGTGA. CDR3 sequence (DNA): TGTGCCAGCAGCGCTGGACTAGCGGGAGCGGTAGAGACCCAGTACTTC. Encoded protein: CASSAGLAGAVETQYF.

V usage is TRBV5-1 and J usage is TRBJ2-7; TRBD2 agrees at 13 bases. The CDR3 has 17 residues. In germline, CDR1 is SGHRS, CDR2 YFSETQ. With V trimmed by 4 bases and J by 2 bases, 9 bases remained unmatched. CDR3 nucleotide sequence: TGCGCCAGCAGCCCATCCGGGACTAGCGGGACCGCCTACGAGCAGTACTTC. It translates to CASSPSGTSGTAYEQYF.